These 18 T cell receptor beta chains originate from one sample sequenced in a study of neoadjuvant nivolumab and ipilimumab in lung cancer. Repertoires were generated with immunoSEQ multiplex PCR, while TCRdb's copy carries only in-frame clones and drops some. The sample records 7,000 to 8,500 clones, more than 70% being singletons. Sequenced here: tumor tissue, sampled after neoadjuvant nivolumab, alone or with ipilimumab, at or shortly before surgery. These receptors were obtained from an adult with non-small cell lung cancer.

The chain joins TRBV7-9 to TRBJ2-5; D is ambiguous. The germline V and J ends were trimmed by 3 bases and 6 bases, with 2 bases remaining between them. The CDR3 runs 10 residues. Germline V gene sequence: CDR1 SEHNR, CDR2 FQNEAQ (reference sequence). CDR3 region: CASSFQTQYF. CDR3 nucleotide sequence: TGTGCCAGCAGCTTCCAGACCCAGTACTTC.

The rearrangement uses TRBV6-1 and TRBJ2-6; D unclear. Germline CDR1 and CDR2: MNHNS and SASEGT. V was cut by 4 bases and J by 0 bases, with 1 base left in between. The CDR3 extends over 13 amino acids. CDR3 region: CASSVSGANVLTF. The CDR3 DNA follows: TGTGCCAGCAGTGTCTCTGGGGCCAACGTCCTGACTTTC.

J is TRBJ2-3 and V is TRBV4-2; TRBD2 matches at 8 bases. The germline CDR1 and CDR2 sequences are LGHNA and YNFKEQ. V lost 1 base, J lost 0 bases, and 9 bases stayed unmatched. There are 18 residues in the CDR3. The CDR3 here is CASSQALHSGASTDTQYF. The CDR3 bases are TGTGCCAGCAGCCAAGCCCTACATAGCGGGGCTAGCACAGATACGCAGTATTTT.

The chain is built from TRBV27 and TRBJ2-3, with 7 positions matching TRBD2. After removal of 6 bases from V and 1 base from J, the junction contained 7 bases not matched to a gene. CDR1 and CDR2 (germline): MNHEY, SMNVEV (reference sequence). This CDR3 has 15 residues. The CDR3 sequence: CASRPTSAGTDTQYF. DNA for the CDR3: TGTGCCAGCAGACCTACTAGCGCTGGCACAGATACGCAGTATTTT.

This clone appeared once. The genes are TRBV5-5 and TRBJ2-3; D is uncertain. CDR3 length: 15 residues. The V gene lost 4 bases and the J gene lost 1 base, with 13 bases spanning the gap. Per germline, CDR1 SGHKS and CDR2 YYEKEE (reference sequence). The CDR3: CASSAEISRTDTQYF. The CDR3 bases are TGTGCCAGCAGCGCAGAAATAAGTCGCACAGATACGCAGTATTTT.

Turning to this clone: Germline is not matched at one junction end, which may reflect a read error. The chain employs TRBV18 and TRBJ2-1; the match to TRBD1 covers 7 bases. CDR1 and CDR2 (germline): KGHSH, LQKENI. CDR3 length: 13 residues. Written as DNA, the CDR3 is TGTGCCAGCTCAAAGGGGGCTTACAGTGAGCAGTTCTTC. It translates to CASSKGAYSEQFF.

This chain joins TRBV18 and TRBJ1-2; D unresolved. The CDR3 is 13 residues long. V was pared by 6 bases and J by 4 bases, with 12 bases between. Germline lookup yields CDR1 KGHSH and CDR2 LQKENI. The CDR3: CASSEGRRYGYTF. The CDR3, as DNA: TGTGCCAGCTCGGAAGGGCGACGCTATGGCTACACCTTC.

This clone was detected only a few times. The chain recombines TRBV30 with TRBJ2-1; tentatively, D is TRBD1 (6 bases). Trimming left V 1 base short and J 8 bases short, with 18 bases between. Germline-derived CDR1 and CDR2 are GTSNPN and SVGIG (reference sequence). The CDR3 consists of 15 residues. The CDR3 is CAWSERGWVDDEQFF. CDR3 coding DNA: TGTGCCTGGAGTGAAAGGGGGTGGGTCGACGATGAGCAGTTCTTC.

The chain's CDR3 is CAIRGEGNQPQHF. The CDR3, as DNA: TGTGCCATCCGAGGGGAGGGCAATCAGCCCCAGCATTTT. The rearrangement joins TRBV10-3 to TRBJ1-5; weak D call: TRBD1 (5 bases). Germline CDR1 ENHRY, CDR2 SYGVKD. The V and J ends lost 8 bases and 2 bases respectively, with 10 bases between them. The CDR3 spans 13 residues.

The rearrangement links TRBV5-4 to TRBJ1-6, with a tentative D call TRBD1 (5 bases). The CDR3 runs to 17 residues. Germline V gives CDR1 SGHNT, CDR2 YYREEE (reference sequence). V lost 0 bases to trimming and J lost 3 bases, with 13 bases between them. The CDR3 DNA reads TGTGCCAGCAGCTTGGACGATGGCAGGGTCTATAATTCACCCCTCCACTTT. It translates to CASSLDDGRVYNSPLHF.

The genes are TRBV7-9 and TRBJ2-1; 8 nucleotides agree with TRBD2. CDR3 length equals 14 residues. Germline CDR1 is SEHNR and CDR2 is FQNEAQ (reference sequence). The ends lost 8 bases at V and 1 base at J; junction bases unmatched: 4. The CDR3 here is CASVSGASYNEQFF. DNA of the CDR3: TGTGCCAGCGTTAGCGGGGCTTCCTACAATGAGCAGTTCTTC.

The chain uses TRBV7-8 and TRBJ2-5; 9 bases agree with TRBD1. Trimming cost V 6 bases and J 3 bases; bases outside gene matches: 11. The CDR3 has 16 residues. Germline assignment: CDR1 SGHVS and CDR2 FQNEAQ. CDR3 region: CASRYYGTGLEETQYF. For the CDR3, the DNA is TGTGCCAGCAGATATTACGGGACAGGGCTTGAAGAGACCCAGTACTTC.

The rearrangement joins TRBV10-1 to TRBJ1-2, with 8 bases identical to TRBD1. Germline lookup yields CDR1 WNHNN and CDR2 SYGVQD (reference sequence). V lost 0 bases and J lost 0; bases outside the gene matches: 6. The CDR3 has 17 residues. CDR3: CASSESAHRGTNYGYTF. CDR3 DNA sequence: TGCGCCAGCAGTGAGTCTGCCCACAGGGGGACTAACTATGGCTACACCTTC.

The chain recombines TRBV5-1 with TRBJ1-6; the D is unclear. The V gene lost 3 bases and the J gene lost 3 bases, with 10 bases spanning the gap. Germline lookup yields CDR1 SGHRS and CDR2 YFSETQ. The CDR3 length is 15 residues. DNA of the CDR3: TGCGCCAGCAGCTACAGACTCAGCTATAATTCACCCCTCCACTTT. This codes for CASSYRLSYNSPLHF.

The rearrangement links TRBV7-2 to TRBJ2-5; possibly TRBD1 for D (5 bases). The CDR3 extends over 13 amino acids. Germline V gene lookup returns CDR1 SGHTA and CDR2 FQGNSA. The V end lost 7 bases, the J end lost 5 bases, and 14 bases lay between the germline ends. CDR3 sequence reads: CASTTSGLETQYF. DNA of the CDR3: TGTGCCAGCACAACGTCAGGGCTCGAGACCCAGTACTTC.

In its sample, this clone ranks as large. The V and J genes are TRBV28 and TRBJ2-2; D is possibly TRBD2 (6 bases). V was cut by 5 bases and J by 7 bases, with 14 bases left in between. The CDR3 length is 14 residues. Germline values: CDR1 MDHEN, CDR2 SYDVKM. The CDR3 protein is CASSLASASGELFF. The CDR3 region has the DNA TGTGCCAGCAGTCTAGCGTCGGCCAGCGGGGAGCTGTTTTTT. Full variable domain (rest looked up from reference TRBV28 and TRBJ2-2): DVKVTQSSRYLVKRTGEKVFLECVQDMDHENMFWYRQDPGLGLRLIYFSYDVKMKEKGDIPEGYSVSREKKERFSLILESASTNQTSMYLCASSLASASGELFFGEGSRLTVL.

Note on this clone: Given the absence of the conserved phenylalanine or tryptophan at the CDR3 end, a read error is likely. The limits of the CDR3 on the DNA are not certain, so only TCRdb's listed CDR3 is given. The chain combines TRBV2 with TRBJ1-4; TRBD1 is taken as the D call from the table, unchecked against the DNA. The germline V gene has CDR1 SNHLY and CDR2 FYNNEI. The CDR3 has 12 amino acids, counting both end residues. This chain's CDR3 is CASSLTRDRVST.

V usage is TRBV11-1 and J usage is TRBJ2-5; 7 bases agree with TRBD1. With 7 bases clipped from V and 1 base from J, the junction kept 3 bases outside the gene matches. The CDR3 is 13 residues long. Germline V gene lookup returns CDR1 SGHAT and CDR2 FQDESV (reference sequence). The CDR3 coding sequence is TGTGCCAGCACCGGGACAGTCCAAGAGACCCAGTACTTC. This encodes CASTGTVQETQYF.